The sequence of this T cell receptor beta chain was determined in a study of blood T cell repertoires in COVID-19. About the research overall: Sources were T cells, B-cell-depleted T cells, or PBMCs; the material itself was cDNA or gDNA.

Per the original methods: For nucleated cells, counts were estimated from reference gene primer amplification. Clones were read by immunoSEQ multiplex PCR, and TCRdb kept only the in-frame ones, dropping some. The D gene and trimming were derived from the DNA, and the V and J assignments and clone size from that table. The sample lists about 300,000 clones; approximately 90% were seen once. The length of the CDR3 is 15 residues. Looked up from germline, CDR1 is MNHEY and CDR2 is SMNVEV (reference sequence). After removal of 8 bases from V and 3 bases from J, the junction contained 10 bases not matched to a gene.

Sequencing was carried out using peripheral blood. The source of this sequence is a woman in her twenties or thirties who had recovered from COVID-19. The chain recombines TRBV27 with TRBJ2-4; 7 positions match TRBD2. The CDR3 DNA follows: TGTGCCAGCGCCTCGGGCAGGGAGGGCAAAAACATTCAGTACTTC. The encoded protein is CASASGREGKNIQYF.